The T cell receptor (beta chain) described here comes from a study of blood T cell repertoires in COVID-19. Study details: Samples came from the United States, Italy and Spain, spanning acute and convalescent COVID-19. PBMCs, B-cell-depleted T cells, or T cells were the source of the cDNA or gDNA that made up the material.

As processed by the authors: Amplification from reference gene primers served as the basis for estimated nucleated cell counts. Profiled with immunoSEQ multiplex PCR; TCRdb holds only in-frame clones, not every one. V, J and clone size reflect that table, while D and trimming were determined from the DNA. The table records around 93,000 clones, about 86% of them present only once. V was trimmed by 2 bases and J by 7 bases, leaving 11 bases between them. This CDR3 region has 13 residues. CDR1 and CDR2 from the germline V gene are MGHDK and SYGVNS. This chain joins TRBV25-1 and TRBJ1-1; no clear D gene. The sequenced sample consisted of peripheral blood. The TCR was taken from a man aged 55-75 years with acute or convalescent COVID-19. CDR3 in amino acids: CASSEPHRGEAFF. CDR3 in DNA: TGTGCCAGCAGTGAACCCCACCGGGGTGAAGCTTTCTTT.